This TCR beta chain was sequenced in a study of shared clonotypes between healthy human individuals. Study-wide findings and caveats: The study generally estimated greater richness for naive than memory subsets.

Naivety among CD8 cells was defined by CD45RO negativity and positive CCR7 selection, thereby excluding terminally differentiated effector memory CD45RA+ cells. Donors, healthy HIV-negative adults, lacked recent acute infections or vaccinations. About this clone itself: Its antigen is as yet unknown.

The assay ran at deep level. In the original analysis: Junction-only sequences produced by ImmunoSEQ had no quality scores, so filtering differed. Profiled with immunoSEQ multiplex PCR; TCRdb holds only in-frame clones, not every one. V, J and clone size were drawn from that table, and D and trimming were deduced from the DNA. The table shows about 580,000 clones, with about 98% occurring only once. Germline trimming cut 1 base from V and 1 base from J; bases unmatched to any gene: 16. CDR3 size: 21 residues. CDR1 and CDR2 (germline): MDHEN, SYDVKM. Input material: naive CD8+ T cells sorted from blood. The V and J genes are TRBV28 and TRBJ1-1, with 12 bases that match TRBD1. This TCR was sampled from a man aged 25 to 45 in good health. The CDR3 DNA is TGTGCCAGCAGTTTATTGGGTTTGACCGGGACAGGGGGCATTGGGAACACTGAAGCTTTCTTT. Its translation is CASSLLGLTGTGGIGNTEAFF.